This entry describes one TCR beta chain. This specimen comes from a study of blood T cell repertoires in COVID-19. Germline V gene data show CDR1 as SGHVS and CDR2 as FQNEAQ. The CDR3 runs 15 residues. The V end lost 5 bases, the J end lost 7 bases, and 18 bases lay between the germline ends. Clones were sequenced by immunoSEQ multiplex PCR, and TCRdb holds only the in-frame ones, with some missing. The sample lists about 310,000 clones; more than 75% were seen once. The sequencing sample was made of peripheral blood. The V and J genes are TRBV7-8 and TRBJ2-1; D is possibly TRBD1 (6 bases). The source is a woman aged 45-65 years who had recovered from COVID-19. CDR3 in DNA: TGTGCCAGCAGCGTATTACAGGGATCTGGGAATGAGCAGTTCTTC. Translation: CASSVLQGSGNEQFF.